The next 20 T cell receptor beta chains were all read from a single sample in a study of shared clonotypes between healthy human individuals. Profiling relied on immunoSEQ multiplex PCR, and the TCRdb table lists in-frame clones only, not all of them. The sample carries fewer than 700,000 clones, just over 75% recorded once. Material for sequencing was PBMCs. These receptor sequences come from a woman aged 40 to 50 in good health. Some clones in this sample may be carry-over from other donors' samples.

A few counts support this clone. This rearrangement joins TRBV30 to TRBJ1-1; 11 bases align to TRBD1. The CDR3 is 15 residues long. Germline assignment: CDR1 GTSNPN and CDR2 SVGIG (reference sequence). V lost 3 bases to trimming and J lost 9 bases; unmatched junction nucleotides: 12. For the CDR3, the DNA is TGTGCCTGGAGCCATCGGGGGGACAGGGGGAGCCAAGCTTTCTTT. Its protein product is CAWSHRGDRGSQAFF.

This clone was counted between two and nine times. The chain employs TRBV19 and TRBJ1-5, with D unclear. V lost 3 bases and J lost 9, with 12 bases in between. Germline loops: CDR1 LNHDA, CDR2 SQIVND (reference sequence). This CDR3 has 13 residues. CDR3 sequence: CASSIRPDRPQHF. The CDR3 DNA follows: TGTGCCAGTAGTATCAGGCCTGATCGGCCCCAGCATTTT.

This CDR3 is CASSVVDTQYF. The CDR3 region has the DNA TGTGCCAGCAGCGTAGTCGATACGCAGTATTTT. The chain couples TRBV11-2 to TRBJ2-3; no firm D call. The CDR3 is 11 amino acids. The germline CDR1 and CDR2 sequences are SGHAT and FQNNGV. V was cut by 5 bases and J by 6 bases, with 6 bases left in between.

For this clone: This may come from a read error, since a much larger clone is one base off. The identical CDR3 is also encoded by other nucleotide sequences in the sample. The chain uses TRBV2 and TRBJ2-2, with D unclear. Deletions cut 6 bases from V and 1 base from J, with 3 bases between. CDR3 length: 12 residues. Looked up from germline, CDR1 is SNHLY and CDR2 is FYNNEI. The CDR3 DNA follows: TGTGCCAGCAGAGGGAACACCGGGGAGCTGTTTTTT. It specifies CASRGNTGELFF.

Regarding this clone: The junction differs from germline at one of its ends, possibly a read error. The gene calls are TRBV7-2 and TRBJ2-1, with 10 bases identical to TRBD2. Germline loops: CDR1 SGHTA, CDR2 FQGNSA. This CDR3 has 16 amino acids. DNA for the CDR3: TGTGCCAGCAGCTTAGTGTCTAGCGGGAGTTACAATGGGCAGTTCTTC. It codes for CASSLVSSGSYNGQFF.

This clone has just one count. J is TRBJ2-5 and V is TRBV7-2, with a tentative D call TRBD2 (6 bases). V dropped 3 bases and J dropped 4 bases, with 12 bases sitting between them. This CDR3 spans 14 amino acids. Germline CDR1 SGHTA, CDR2 FQGNSA. The CDR3 is CASSFSGGGETQYF. DNA of the CDR3: TGTGCCAGCAGCTTTTCTGGGGGAGGAGAGACCCAGTACTTC.

The chain joins TRBV5-4 to TRBJ2-5; TRBD2 is a possible D gene (5 bases). The length of the CDR3 is 18 residues. CDR1 is SGHNT, CDR2 YYREEE, per germline (reference sequence). V was cut by 4 bases and J by 2 bases, with 24 bases left in between. The CDR3 nucleotides read TGTGCCAGCAGCCCCCACGGGCGGGCGAGTCGTCGGCAAGAGACCCAGTACTTC. This encodes CASSPHGRASRRQETQYF. The variable domain in full, completed from reference TRBV5-4 and TRBJ2-5, reads ETGVTQSPTHLIKTRGQQVTLRCSSQSGHNTVSWYQQALGQGPQFIFQYYREEENGRGNFPPRFSGLQFPNYSSELNVNALELDDSALYLCASSPHGRASRRQETQYFGPGTRLLVL.

In DNA form, the CDR3 reads TGCGCCAGCAGCCAGGAGGACAGGGTGGGGAATGAGCAGTTCTTC. Translated: CASSQEDRVGNEQFF. The chain recombines TRBV4-3 with TRBJ2-1; 8 bases map to TRBD1. J lost 7 bases, V lost 3 bases, and 8 bases had no gene match. Germline loops: CDR1 LGHNA, CDR2 YSLEER. This CDR3 spans 15 amino acids.

V gene TRBV4-3 combines with J gene TRBJ1-1; D is unclear. The CDR3 sequence is 14 residues long. V shed 0 bases and J shed 5 bases, with 10 bases lying between them. CDR1 LGHNA and CDR2 YSLEER come from the germline V gene. This CDR3 is CASSQEKGLTEAFF. CDR3 nucleotides: TGCGCCAGCAGCCAAGAGAAAGGATTAACTGAAGCTTTCTTT.

The rearrangement links TRBV7-2 to TRBJ2-7; possible D gene TRBD2, 5 bases. V gave up 5 bases and J gave up 4 bases, with 15 bases separating them. The CDR3 is made up of 14 amino acids. Germline lookup yields CDR1 SGHTA and CDR2 FQGNSA. DNA of the CDR3: TGTGCCAGCAGCCGACCAGGAGACTATTACGAGCAGTACTTC. Its translation: CASSRPGDYYEQYF. Full variable domain (outside the CDR3, taken from reference TRBV7-2 and TRBJ2-7): GAGVSQSPSNKVTEKGKDVELRCDPISGHTALYWYRQSLGQGLEFLIYFQGNSAPDKSGLPSDRFSAERTGGSVSTLTIQRTQQEDSAVYLCASSRPGDYYEQYFGPGTRLTVT.

The rearrangement uses TRBV4-1 and TRBJ2-7; D may be TRBD2 (6 bases). Trimming cost V 3 bases and J 6 bases, with 21 bases left between them. The CDR3 spans 16 residues. CDR1 and CDR2 from the germline V gene are MGHRA and YSYEKL. This chain's CDR3 is CASSQGRDWGLSEQYF. The CDR3 DNA is TGCGCCAGCAGCCAGGGCCGGGACTGGGGCTTATCCGAGCAGTACTTC.

J is TRBJ1-1 and V is TRBV18; possibly TRBD1 for D (5 bases). The V gene lost 5 bases and the J gene lost 1 base, with 8 bases spanning the gap. The CDR3 extends over 13 amino acids. Germline V gene data show CDR1 as KGHSH and CDR2 as LQKENI. The CDR3 nucleotides read TGTGCCAGCTCAGCGGACAAGAACACTGAAGCTTTCTTT. The encoded protein is CASSADKNTEAFF.

This chain uses TRBV7-2 with TRBJ2-7; 8 bases align to TRBD2. The CDR3 consists of 15 residues. Trimming took 7 bases from V and 2 from J; bases not matched to a gene: 10. Germline lookup yields CDR1 SGHTA and CDR2 FQGNSA. The CDR3 sequence: CASTEAAGGPYEQYF. In DNA form, the CDR3 reads TGTGCCAGCACTGAGGCGGCGGGAGGACCCTACGAGCAGTACTTC. The whole variable domain, remainder taken from reference TRBV7-2 and TRBJ2-7, is GAGVSQSPSNKVTEKGKDVELRCDPISGHTALYWYRQSLGQGLEFLIYFQGNSAPDKSGLPSDRFSAERTGGSVSTLTIQRTQQEDSAVYLCASTEAAGGPYEQYFGPGTRLTVT.

This rearrangement joins TRBV2 to TRBJ1-5, with D uncertain. The CDR3 sequence is 13 residues long. V was clipped by 2 bases and J by 7 bases, with 9 bases between them. CDR1 is SNHLY and CDR2 is FYNNEI in the germline V gene. The CDR3 sequence is CASSELSGQPQHF. The CDR3 DNA reads as TGTGCCAGCAGTGAATTGAGTGGGCAGCCCCAGCATTTT.

The J gene is TRBJ1-1, the V gene TRBV28, with D unresolved. The CDR3 is 14 residues long. Germline values: CDR1 MDHEN, CDR2 SYDVKM. Trimming left V 5 bases short and J 1 base short, with 11 bases between. CDR3 amino acids: CASSRQAWNTEAFF. Written as DNA, the CDR3 is TGTGCCAGCAGTAGGCAAGCGTGGAACACTGAAGCTTTCTTT.

The rearrangement links TRBV19 to TRBJ1-2; D might be TRBD1 (6 bases). V dropped 5 bases and J dropped 8 bases, with 24 bases sitting between them. CDR1 and CDR2 from the germline V gene are LNHDA and SQIVND (reference sequence). The length of the CDR3 is 16 residues. This CDR3 reads CASSESSDTGSRGYTF. In DNA, the CDR3 is TGTGCCAGTAGTGAATCATCCGATACAGGGTCTCGCGGCTACACCTTC.

This clone has more than one count but fewer than ten. DNA of the CDR3: TGTGCCAGCAGTCCCTCAAAGCGGGAGAGTATCGGGGAGCTGTTTTTT. Its translation is CASSPSKRESIGELFF. V and J are TRBV28 and TRBJ2-2; 8 positions agree with TRBD2. Germline V gives CDR1 MDHEN, CDR2 SYDVKM. CDR3 size: 16 residues. The junction had 12 bases not matched to a gene; V was cut back by 5 bases and J by 7 bases.

Only a few counts were recorded for this clone. The rearrangement joins TRBV9 to TRBJ1-1; the D gene is possibly TRBD1 (6 bases). V was pared by 2 bases and J by 4 bases, with 9 bases between. Per the germline V gene, CDR1 is SGDLS and CDR2 is YYNGEE. The CDR3 has 13 amino acids. CDR3: CASSVGGPTEAFF. CDR3 nucleotide sequence: TGTGCCAGCAGCGTGGGGGGGCCCACTGAAGCTTTCTTT. Filled out from reference TRBV9 and TRBJ1-1, the complete variable domain reads DSGVTQTPKHLITATGQRVTLRCSPRSGDLSVYWYQQSLDQGLQFLIQYYNGEERAKGNILERFSAQQFPDLHSELNLSSLELGDSALYFCASSVGGPTEAFFGQGTRLTVV.

V and J are TRBV7-3 and TRBJ2-7; D unclear. Deletions cut 5 bases from V and 5 bases from J, with 13 bases between. Germline V gene lookup returns CDR1 SGHTA and CDR2 FQGTGA. This CDR3 has 13 amino acids. For the CDR3, the DNA is TGTGCCAGCAGCCGAGGCCCATCGGACGAGCAGTACTTC. This sequence encodes CASSRGPSDEQYF.

The chain has TRBV10-2 and TRBJ2-1, with unresolved D. CDR1 and CDR2 (germline): WSHSY, SAAADI. Trimming shortened V by 3 bases and J by 9 bases, and 18 bases separated the two germline ends. The CDR3 is 15 residues long. The CDR3 sequence is CASSDGRSTPGEQFF. Written as DNA, the CDR3 is TGCGCCAGCAGTGACGGCCGTTCTACCCCCGGTGAGCAGTTCTTC.